The 14 T cell receptor beta chains below come from one sample, sequenced in a study of T cells in Graves' hyperthyroidism and ophthalmopathy. TCR beta CDR3 regions were amplified from RNA. A first-round RT-PCR of the TCR CDR3 used the HTBI primer set. Each CDR3 protein gets one entry after TCRdb re-called the multiplex PCR reads with MiXCR. The data show 410,000 or so distinct CDR3 sequences, over 12% seen once. The sample was blood. The receptors derive from a man younger than 35 with Graves' ophthalmopathy.

The table lists this clonotype with many counts. The rearrangement links TRBV9 to TRBJ1-1, with TRBD1 identical over 7 bases. The J segment lost 8 bases and the V segment lost 5 bases, leaving 6 bases of the junction unmatched. Germline CDR1 is SGDLS and CDR2 is YYNGEE. This CDR3 has 12 residues. CDR3 nucleotide sequence: TGTGCCAGCAGAACAGGGGAGGGGGAAGCTTTCTTT. Translation: CASRTGEGEAFF.

Ten or more counts support this clonotype. This chain joins TRBV2 and TRBJ2-6, with D possibly TRBD2 on 6 matching bases. Germline values: CDR1 SNHLY, CDR2 FYNNEI. The V and J ends lost 3 bases and 3 bases respectively, with 9 bases between them. The CDR3 length is 15 residues. The chain's CDR3 is CASSEEGFGANVLTF. The CDR3 coding sequence is TGTGCCAGCAGTGAGGAGGGGTTTGGGGCCAACGTCCTGACTTTC.

The chain has TRBV7-3 and TRBJ2-2, with D perhaps TRBD2 (5 bases). Germline CDR1 is SGHTA and CDR2 is FQGTGA. Trimming stripped 5 bases from V and 1 base from J, with 14 bases between. The CDR3 sequence is 16 residues long. The CDR3, as DNA: TGTGCCAGCAGCCAAGAGGGTGAAGGGAACACCGGGGAGCTGTTTTTT. As protein: CASSQEGEGNTGELFF. Drawing the rest from reference TRBV7-3 and TRBJ2-2, the complete variable domain is GAGVSQTPSNKVTEKGKYVELRCDPISGHTALYWYRQSLGQGPEFLIYFQGTGAADDSGLPNDRFFAVRPEGSVSTLKIQRTERGDSAVYLCASSQEGEGNTGELFFGEGSRLTVL.

In its sample, this clonotype was seen many times. The J gene is TRBJ2-7, the V gene TRBV5-1, with TRBD1 as a possible D gene (7 bases). V was cut by 2 bases and J by 3 bases, with 21 bases left in between. The CDR3 runs to 17 residues. The germline CDR1 and CDR2 sequences are SGHRS and YFSETQ. The CDR3 nucleotides are TGCGCCAGCAGCTTTCCCCCGGGAGCCAGGGGGGTCTACGAGCAGTACTTC. Translating gives CASSFPPGARGVYEQYF.

This clonotype was recorded many times. This sequence joins TRBV3-1 and TRBJ2-1; 7 bases agree with TRBD1. After removal of 4 bases from V and 9 bases from J, the junction contained 9 bases not matched to a gene. This CDR3 spans 14 amino acids. Germline V gives CDR1 LGHDT, CDR2 YNNKEL (reference sequence). The CDR3 coding sequence is TGTGCCAGCAGCCTTTTGACAGGGATAGGTGAGCAGTTCTTC. Encoded protein: CASSLLTGIGEQFF.

This rearrangement joins TRBV19 to TRBJ2-7; 7 nucleotides line up with TRBD1. CDR1 and CDR2 from the germline V gene are LNHDA and SQIVND (reference sequence). Trimming removed 5 bases from V and 5 bases from J; junction bases left unmatched: 3. There are 12 residues in the CDR3. CDR3 nucleotide sequence: TGTGCCAGTAGTCGACAGGGAGACGAGCAGTACTTC. Protein: CASSRQGDEQYF.

This clonotype came up a few times. The V call is TRBV24-1, the J call TRBJ2-2; perhaps TRBD1 as D (5 bases). The CDR3 contains 11 residues. In germline, CDR1 is KGHDR, CDR2 SFDVKD. The V end lost 9 bases, the J end lost 10 bases, and 11 bases lay between the germline ends. DNA of the CDR3: TGTGCCACCGGGGCCCCGGCGGAGCTGTTTTTT. Translation: CATGAPAELFF.

In its sample, this clonotype was seen many times. V usage is TRBV7-2 and J usage is TRBJ1-1; no reliable D call. This CDR3 region has 14 residues. CDR1 is SGHTA and CDR2 is FQGNSA in the germline V gene. V lost 6 bases and J 1 base, leaving 12 bases between the germline ends. The CDR3 loop is CASRPALSNTEAFF. The CDR3 bases are TGTGCCAGCAGGCCGGCCCTTTCGAACACTGAAGCTTTCTTT.

This chain uses TRBV6-6 with TRBJ1-2, with D possibly matching TRBD1 (5 bases). Germline CDR1 MNHNY, CDR2 SVGAGI (reference sequence). The CDR3 consists of 12 residues. V was clipped by 2 bases and J by 7 bases, with 8 bases between them. CDR3 in amino acids: CASSYRGGGYTF. CDR3 nucleotide sequence: TGTGCCAGCAGTTACAGGGGCGGTGGCTACACCTTC.

This clonotype was detected ten times or more. The chain links TRBV18 to TRBJ1-2; D gene uncertain. This CDR3 is built from 12 residues. The germline V gene has CDR1 KGHSH and CDR2 LQKENI. V lost 3 bases and J 6 bases, leaving 8 bases between the germline ends. CDR3 in DNA: TGTGCCAGCTCACCCCAGGAGGATGGCTACACCTTC. It is translated as CASSPQEDGYTF. The variable domain in full, with the rest retrieved from reference TRBV18 and TRBJ1-2, is NAGVMQNPRHLVRRRGQEARLRCSPMKGHSHVYWYRQLPEEGLKFMVYLQKENIIDESGMPKERFSAEFPKEGPSILRIQQVVRGDSAAYFCASSPQEDGYTFGSGTRLTVV.

This clonotype was observed at least ten times. J is TRBJ2-3 and V is TRBV5-1; D is possibly TRBD1 or TRBD2 (5 bases each). Trimming removed 4 bases from V and 0 bases from J, with 15 bases in between. This CDR3 region has 16 residues. The germline V gene encodes CDR1 SGHRS and CDR2 YFSETQ. CDR3 coding DNA: TGCGCCAGCAGCCCCGGGACGGCCTACAGCACAGATACGCAGTATTTT. The encoded protein is CASSPGTAYSTDTQYF.

Worth noting for this clonotype: A much larger clone differs from this one at a single base, so this may be a read error. V and J are TRBV7-2 and TRBJ2-7; D remains ambiguous. Germline CDR1 reads SGHTA; CDR2 reads FQGNSA. The CDR3 spans 13 residues. The CDR3 protein is CASSPRPQAEQCF. The CDR3 region has the DNA TGTGCCAGCAGCCCGAGACCCCAAGCCGAGCAGTGCTTC.

J is TRBJ2-4 and V is TRBV10-3; D gene uncertain. The CDR3 covers 14 residues. Germline lookup yields CDR1 ENHRY and CDR2 SYGVKD. V shed 0 bases and J shed 4 bases, with 7 bases lying between them. DNA of the CDR3: TGTGCCATCAGTGAGTCGGAGCAGAAAAACATTCAGTACTTC. Encoded protein: CAISESEQKNIQYF.

The gene calls are TRBV19 and TRBJ2-5; D tentatively fits TRBD1 or TRBD2 (5 bases each). Germline V gene data show CDR1 as LNHDA and CDR2 as SQIVND (reference sequence). V lost 2 bases and J 4 bases, leaving 8 bases between the germline ends. The CDR3 has 13 amino acids. The CDR3 nucleotides are TGTGCCAGTAGTATACCAGGGAGAGAGACCCAGTACTTC. Protein product: CASSIPGRETQYF.